The present entry profiles one T cell receptor (beta chain) with its context. The method was immunoSEQ multiplex PCR; TCRdb's version includes in-frame clones alone and lacks a portion of them. The sample includes 90,000 to 110,000 clones, about 89% seen only once; the top ten take approximately 15%. The data stem from a study of control samples from healthy donors and cancer patients. The germline V gene has CDR1 MNHEY and CDR2 SMNVEV (reference sequence). Trimming removed 5 bases at V and 7 bases at J, with 20 bases between. This CDR3 spans 15 amino acids. The origin of this receptor is a woman in her fifties or sixties in good health. The chain joins TRBV27 to TRBJ2-5, with D perhaps TRBD1 or TRBD2 (5 bases each). Sequencing was performed on blood. CDR3 coding DNA: TGTGCCAGCAGTCCAGAGGGGCGAGGAAGGGGGACCCAGTACTTC. Protein: CASSPEGRGRGTQYF.